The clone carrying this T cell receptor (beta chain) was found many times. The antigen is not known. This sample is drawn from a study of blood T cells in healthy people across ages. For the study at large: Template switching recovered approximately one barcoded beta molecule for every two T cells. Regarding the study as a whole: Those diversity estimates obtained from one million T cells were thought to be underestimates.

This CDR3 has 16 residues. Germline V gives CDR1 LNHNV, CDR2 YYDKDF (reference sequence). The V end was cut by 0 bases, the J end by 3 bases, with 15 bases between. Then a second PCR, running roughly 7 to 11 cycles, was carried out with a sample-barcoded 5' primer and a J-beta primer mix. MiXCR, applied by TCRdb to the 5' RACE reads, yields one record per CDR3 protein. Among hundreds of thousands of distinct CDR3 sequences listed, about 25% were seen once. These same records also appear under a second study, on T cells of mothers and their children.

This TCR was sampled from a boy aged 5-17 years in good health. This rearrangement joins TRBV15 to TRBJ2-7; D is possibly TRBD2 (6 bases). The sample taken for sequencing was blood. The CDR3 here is CATSREYGGANYEQYF. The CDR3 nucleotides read TGTGCCACCAGCAGAGAATACGGAGGGGCGAACTACGAGCAGTACTTC.